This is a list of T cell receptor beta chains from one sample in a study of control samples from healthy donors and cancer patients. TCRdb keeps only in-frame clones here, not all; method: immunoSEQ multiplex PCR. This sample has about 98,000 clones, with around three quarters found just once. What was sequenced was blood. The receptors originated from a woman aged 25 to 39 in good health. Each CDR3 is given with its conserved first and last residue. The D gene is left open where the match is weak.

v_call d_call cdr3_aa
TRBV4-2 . CASSQASGGGLGEQFF
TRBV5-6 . CASSFGGNTEAFF
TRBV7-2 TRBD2 CASSVSLAGVQTQYF
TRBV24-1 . CATSYYEQYF
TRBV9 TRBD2 CASSATGLNTDTQYF
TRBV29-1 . CSVGQGGGKETQYF
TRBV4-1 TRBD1 CASSHTGGSNTEAFF
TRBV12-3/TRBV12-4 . CASSLGGAGYTF
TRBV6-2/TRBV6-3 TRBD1 CASSFGTYRGHYQETQYF
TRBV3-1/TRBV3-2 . CASSQRVSEQYF
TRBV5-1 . CASSLLGGTGVDGYTF
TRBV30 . CAWSVGVYSNQPQHF
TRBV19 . CASSIASGRNYGYTF
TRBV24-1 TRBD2 CATSARGGYTDTQYF
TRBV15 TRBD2 CATSISGGGYEQYF
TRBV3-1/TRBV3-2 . CASSQGRAAGTDTQYF
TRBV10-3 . CAISERGRVRTTDTQYF
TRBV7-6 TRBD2 CASSLVAGEEQYF
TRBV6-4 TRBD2 CASSDSTSGGGTDTQYF
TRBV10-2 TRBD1 CASREGTGRRETQYF
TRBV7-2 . CASSLSRTGAGETQYF
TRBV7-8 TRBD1 CASRGQMNEKLFF
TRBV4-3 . CASSQDSRPNSPLHF
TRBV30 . CAWSPQDPSGAEAFF
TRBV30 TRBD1 CAWSGAGGLLGQPQHF
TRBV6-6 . CASSYGTFPTGELFF
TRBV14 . CASRAMGGRTGANVLTF
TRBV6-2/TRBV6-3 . CASSYSTLNTGELFF
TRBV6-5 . CASSYSGGREAFF
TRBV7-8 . CASSPYGIHEKLFF
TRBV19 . CASKGSGVGLANTEAFF
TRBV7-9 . CASSTGAGKKLFF
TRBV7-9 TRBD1 CASSLVQGAYYGYTF
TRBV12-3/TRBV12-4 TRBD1 CASRGQGYEQYF
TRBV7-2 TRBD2 CASRNGGANEQFF
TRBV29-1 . CSVDPQGSGNTIYF
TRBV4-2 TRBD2 CASSQERLAGGPRGNEQFF
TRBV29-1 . CSGRTVHEQYF
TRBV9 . CASSGPGSNYGYTF
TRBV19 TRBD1 CATNRGGRGTEAFF